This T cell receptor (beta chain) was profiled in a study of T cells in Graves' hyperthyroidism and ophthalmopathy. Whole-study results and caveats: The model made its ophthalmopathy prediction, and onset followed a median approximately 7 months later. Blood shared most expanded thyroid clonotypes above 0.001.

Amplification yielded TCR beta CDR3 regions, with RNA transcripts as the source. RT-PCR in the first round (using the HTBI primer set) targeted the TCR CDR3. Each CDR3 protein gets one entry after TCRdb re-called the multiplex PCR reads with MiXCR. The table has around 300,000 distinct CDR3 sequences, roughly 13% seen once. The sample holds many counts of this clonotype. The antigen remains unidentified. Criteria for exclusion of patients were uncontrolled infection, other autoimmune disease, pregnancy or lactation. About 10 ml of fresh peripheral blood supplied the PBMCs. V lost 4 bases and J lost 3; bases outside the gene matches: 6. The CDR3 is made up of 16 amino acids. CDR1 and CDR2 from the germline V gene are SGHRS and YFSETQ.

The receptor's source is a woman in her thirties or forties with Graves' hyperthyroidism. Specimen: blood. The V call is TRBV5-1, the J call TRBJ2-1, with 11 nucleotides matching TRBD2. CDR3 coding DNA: TGCGCCAGCAGCACCGGACTAGCGGGTATCTACAATGAGCAGTTCTTC. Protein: CASSTGLAGIYNEQFF. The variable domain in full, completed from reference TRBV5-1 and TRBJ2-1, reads KAGVTQTPRYLIKTRGQQVTLSCSPISGHRSVSWYQQTPGQGLQFLFEYFSETQRNKGNFPGRFSGRQFSNSRSEMNVSTLELGDSALYLCASSTGLAGIYNEQFFGPGTRLTVL.